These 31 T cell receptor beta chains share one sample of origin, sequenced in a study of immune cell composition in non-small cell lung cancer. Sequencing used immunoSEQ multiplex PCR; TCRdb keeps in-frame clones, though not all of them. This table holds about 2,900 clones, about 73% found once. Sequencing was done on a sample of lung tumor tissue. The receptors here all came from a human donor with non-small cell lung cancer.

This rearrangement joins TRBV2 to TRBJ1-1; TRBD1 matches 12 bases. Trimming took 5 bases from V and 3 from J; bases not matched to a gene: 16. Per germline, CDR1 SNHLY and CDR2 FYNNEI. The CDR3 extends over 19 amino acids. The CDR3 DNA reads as TGTGCCAGCAGTCAACTTCGCCTCGGGACAGGGGGCGGGCACACTGAAGCTTTCTTT. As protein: CASSQLRLGTGGGHTEAFF. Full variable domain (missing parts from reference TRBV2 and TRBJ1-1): EPEVTQTPSHQVTQMGQEVILRCVPISNHLYFYWYRQILGQKVEFLVSFYNNEISEKSEIFDDQFSVERPDGSNFTLKIRSTKLEDSAMYFCASSQLRLGTGGGHTEAFFGQGTRLTVV.

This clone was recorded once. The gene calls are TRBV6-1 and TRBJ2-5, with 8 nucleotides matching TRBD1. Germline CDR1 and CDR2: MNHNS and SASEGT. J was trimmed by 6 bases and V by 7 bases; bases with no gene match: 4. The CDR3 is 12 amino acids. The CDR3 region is CASTGGRQTQYF. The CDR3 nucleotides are TGTGCCAGCACAGGGGGCAGGCAGACCCAGTACTTC.

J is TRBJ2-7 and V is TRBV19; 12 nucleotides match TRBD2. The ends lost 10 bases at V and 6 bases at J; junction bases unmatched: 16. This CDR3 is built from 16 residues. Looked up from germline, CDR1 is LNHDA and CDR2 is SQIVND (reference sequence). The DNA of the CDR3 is TGTGCCACCTCGGACAGGGCGACTAGCGGGAGTGGCGAGCAGTACTTC. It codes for CATSDRATSGSGEQYF. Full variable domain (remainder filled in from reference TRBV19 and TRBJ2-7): DGGITQSPKYLFRKEGQNVTLSCEQNLNHDAMYWYRQDPGQGLRLIYYSQIVNDFQKGDIAEGYSVSREKKESFPLTVTSAQKNPTAFYLCATSDRATSGSGEQYFGPGTRLTVT.

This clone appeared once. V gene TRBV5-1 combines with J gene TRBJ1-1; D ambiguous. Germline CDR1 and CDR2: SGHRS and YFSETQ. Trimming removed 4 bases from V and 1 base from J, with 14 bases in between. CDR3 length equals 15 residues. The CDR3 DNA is TGCGCCAGCAGCGAGGGATCAGCCAGGAACACTGAAGCTTTCTTT. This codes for CASSEGSARNTEAFF.

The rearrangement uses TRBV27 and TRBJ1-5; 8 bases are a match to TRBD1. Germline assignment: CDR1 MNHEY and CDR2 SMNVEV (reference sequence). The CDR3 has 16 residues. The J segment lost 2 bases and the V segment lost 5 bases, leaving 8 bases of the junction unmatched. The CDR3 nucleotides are TGTGCCAGCAGTGAGACAGGGGAATTGGGCAATCAGCCCCAGCATTTT. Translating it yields CASSETGELGNQPQHF.

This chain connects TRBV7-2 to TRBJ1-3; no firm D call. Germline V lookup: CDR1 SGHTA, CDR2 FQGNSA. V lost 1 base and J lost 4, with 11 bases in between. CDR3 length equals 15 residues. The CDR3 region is CASSLDVAPGNTIYF. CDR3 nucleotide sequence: TGTGCCAGCAGCTTAGACGTGGCCCCGGGAAACACCATATATTTT.

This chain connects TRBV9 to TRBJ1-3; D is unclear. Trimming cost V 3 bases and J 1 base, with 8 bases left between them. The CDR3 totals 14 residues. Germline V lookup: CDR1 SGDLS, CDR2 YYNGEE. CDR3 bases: TGTGCCAGCAGCGCCGAGTCATCTGGAAACACCATATATTTT. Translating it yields CASSAESSGNTIYF.

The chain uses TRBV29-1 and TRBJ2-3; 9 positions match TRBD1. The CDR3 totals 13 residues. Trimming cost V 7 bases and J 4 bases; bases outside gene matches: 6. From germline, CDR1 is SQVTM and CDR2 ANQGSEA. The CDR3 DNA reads TGCAGCGCCATCACAGGGGGCTCAGATACGCAGTATTTT. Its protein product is CSAITGGSDTQYF.

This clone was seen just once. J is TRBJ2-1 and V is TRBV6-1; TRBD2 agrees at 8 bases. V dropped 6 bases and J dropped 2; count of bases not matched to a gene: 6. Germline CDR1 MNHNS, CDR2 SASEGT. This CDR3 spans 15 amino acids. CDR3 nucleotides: TGTGCCAGCAGGGAGCGGGAGACTCCCTACAATGAGCAGTTCTTC. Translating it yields CASRERETPYNEQFF.

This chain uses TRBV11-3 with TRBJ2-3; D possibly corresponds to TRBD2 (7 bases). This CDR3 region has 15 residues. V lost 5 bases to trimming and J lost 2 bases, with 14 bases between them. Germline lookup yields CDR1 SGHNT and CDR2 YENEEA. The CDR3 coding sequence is TGTGCCAGCAGCAGGGGGGGTACGGTCACAGATACGCAGTATTTT. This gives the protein CASSRGGTVTDTQYF.

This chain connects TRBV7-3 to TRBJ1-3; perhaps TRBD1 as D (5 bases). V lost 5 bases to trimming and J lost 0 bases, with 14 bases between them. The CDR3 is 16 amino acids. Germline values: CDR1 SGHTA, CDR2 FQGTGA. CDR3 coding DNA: TGTGCCAGCAGCCCAGGGATCCTAGGCTCTGGAAACACCATATATTTT. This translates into CASSPGILGSGNTIYF.

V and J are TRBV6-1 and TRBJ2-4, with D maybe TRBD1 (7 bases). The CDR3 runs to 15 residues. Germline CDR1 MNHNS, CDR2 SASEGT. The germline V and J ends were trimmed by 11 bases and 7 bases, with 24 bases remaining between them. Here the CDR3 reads CAGGFFDSTGNIQYF. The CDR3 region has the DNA TGTGCCGGAGGGTTCTTTGACTCGACAGGGAACATTCAGTACTTC.

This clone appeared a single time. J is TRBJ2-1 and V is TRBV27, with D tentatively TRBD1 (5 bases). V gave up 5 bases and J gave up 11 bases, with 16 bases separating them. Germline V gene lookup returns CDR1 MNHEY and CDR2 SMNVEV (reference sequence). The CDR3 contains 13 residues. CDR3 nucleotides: TGTGCCAGCAGTATGCAGGGCCGTACCAAGCAGTTCTTC. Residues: CASSMQGRTKQFF.

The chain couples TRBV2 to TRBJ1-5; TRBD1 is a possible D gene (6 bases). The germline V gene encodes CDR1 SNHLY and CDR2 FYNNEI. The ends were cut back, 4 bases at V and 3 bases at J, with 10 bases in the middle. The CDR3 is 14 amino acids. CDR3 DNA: TGTGCCAGCAGTGTGGACAGCCCCAATCAGCCCCAGCATTTT. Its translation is CASSVDSPNQPQHF.

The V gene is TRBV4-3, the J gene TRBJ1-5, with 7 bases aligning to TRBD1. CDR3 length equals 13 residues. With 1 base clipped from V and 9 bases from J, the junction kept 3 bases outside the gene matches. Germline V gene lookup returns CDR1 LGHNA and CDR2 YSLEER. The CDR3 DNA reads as TGCGCCAGCAGCCAAGCCCGGGACAGGCCCCAGCATTTT. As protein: CASSQARDRPQHF.

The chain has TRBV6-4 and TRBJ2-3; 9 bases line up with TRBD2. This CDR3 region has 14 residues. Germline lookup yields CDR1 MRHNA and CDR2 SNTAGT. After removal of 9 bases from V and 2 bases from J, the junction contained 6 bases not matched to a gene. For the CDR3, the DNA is TGTGCCAGGAGACTAGCGGTAAACACAGATACGCAGTATTTT. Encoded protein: CARRLAVNTDTQYF.

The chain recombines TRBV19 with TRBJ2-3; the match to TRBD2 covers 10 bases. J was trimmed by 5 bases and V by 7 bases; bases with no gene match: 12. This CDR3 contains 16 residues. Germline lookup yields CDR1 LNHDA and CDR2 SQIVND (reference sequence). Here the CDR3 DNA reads TGTGCCAGTACCCCGATTGACAAGCGGGGGGGAGATACGCAGTATTTT. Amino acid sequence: CASTPIDKRGGDTQYF.

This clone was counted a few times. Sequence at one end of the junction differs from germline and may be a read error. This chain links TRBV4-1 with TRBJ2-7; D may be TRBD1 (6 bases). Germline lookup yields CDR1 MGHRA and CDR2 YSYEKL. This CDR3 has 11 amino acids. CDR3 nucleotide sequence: TGCGCCAGCAGCCAATGGAACTACAGGGTCTTC. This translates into CASSQWNYRVF.

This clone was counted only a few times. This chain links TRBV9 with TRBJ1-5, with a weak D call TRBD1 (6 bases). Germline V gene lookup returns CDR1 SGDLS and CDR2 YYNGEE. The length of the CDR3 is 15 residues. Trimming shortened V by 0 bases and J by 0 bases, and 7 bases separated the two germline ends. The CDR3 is CASSVAGDSNQPQHF. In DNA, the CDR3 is TGTGCCAGCAGCGTAGCAGGGGATAGCAATCAGCCCCAGCATTTT.

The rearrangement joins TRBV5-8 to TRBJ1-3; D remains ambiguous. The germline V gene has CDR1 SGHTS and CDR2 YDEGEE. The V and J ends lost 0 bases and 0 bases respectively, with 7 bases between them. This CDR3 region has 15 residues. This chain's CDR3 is CASSLGLVSGNTIYF. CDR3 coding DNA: TGTGCCAGCAGCTTGGGACTCGTCTCTGGAAACACCATATATTTT.

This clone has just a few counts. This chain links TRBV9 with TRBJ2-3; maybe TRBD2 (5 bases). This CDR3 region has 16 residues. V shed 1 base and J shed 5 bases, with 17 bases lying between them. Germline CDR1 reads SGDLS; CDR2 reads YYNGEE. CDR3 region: CASSVSSSHYEDTQYF. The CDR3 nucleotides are TGTGCCAGCAGCGTATCTAGCAGCCACTATGAAGATACGCAGTATTTT.

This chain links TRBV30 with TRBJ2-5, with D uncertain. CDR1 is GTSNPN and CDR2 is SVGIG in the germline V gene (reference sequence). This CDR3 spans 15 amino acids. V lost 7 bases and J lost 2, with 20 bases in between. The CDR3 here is CAFSTPAFVQETQYF. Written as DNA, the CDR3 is TGTGCCTTTTCCACCCCAGCGTTCGTACAAGAGACCCAGTACTTC.

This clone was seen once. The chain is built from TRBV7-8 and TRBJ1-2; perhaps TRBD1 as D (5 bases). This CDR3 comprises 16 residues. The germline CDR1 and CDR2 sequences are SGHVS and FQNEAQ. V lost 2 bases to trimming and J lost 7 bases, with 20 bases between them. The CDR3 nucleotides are TGTGCCAGCAGCTTACGGGGGGGAACGGTGGGGGGTGGCTACACCTTC. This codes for CASSLRGGTVGGGYTF. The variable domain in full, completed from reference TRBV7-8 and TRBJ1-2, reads GAGVSQSPRYKVAKRGQDVALRCDPISGHVSLFWYQQALGQGPEFLTYFQNEAQLDKSGLPSDRFFAERPEGSVSTLKIQRTQQEDSAVYLCASSLRGGTVGGGYTFGSGTRLTVV.

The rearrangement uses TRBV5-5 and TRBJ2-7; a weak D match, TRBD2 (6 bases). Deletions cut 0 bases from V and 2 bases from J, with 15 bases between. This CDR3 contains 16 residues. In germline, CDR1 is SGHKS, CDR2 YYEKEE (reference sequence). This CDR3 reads CASSLAGSFSAYEQYF. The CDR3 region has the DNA TGTGCCAGCAGCTTGGCCGGGAGCTTTAGCGCCTACGAGCAGTACTTC. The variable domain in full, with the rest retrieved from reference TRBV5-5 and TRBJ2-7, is DAGVTQSPTHLIKTRGQQVTLRCSPISGHKSVSWYQQVLGQGPQFIFQYYEKEERGRGNFPDRFSARQFPNYSSELNVNALLLGDSALYLCASSLAGSFSAYEQYFGPGTRLTVT.

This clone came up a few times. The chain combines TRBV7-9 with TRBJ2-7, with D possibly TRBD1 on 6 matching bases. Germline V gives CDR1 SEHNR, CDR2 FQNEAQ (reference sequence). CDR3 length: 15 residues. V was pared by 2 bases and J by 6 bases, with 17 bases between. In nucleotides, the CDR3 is TGTGCCAGCAGCTTATATCAGGGGAGAACTGTCGAGCAGTACTTC. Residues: CASSLYQGRTVEQYF.

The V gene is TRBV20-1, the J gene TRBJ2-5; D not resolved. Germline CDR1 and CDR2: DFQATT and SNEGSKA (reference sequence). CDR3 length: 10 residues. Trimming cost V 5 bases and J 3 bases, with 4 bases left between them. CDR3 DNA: TGCAGTGCTCAGGAAGAGACCCAGTACTTC. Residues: CSAQEETQYF.

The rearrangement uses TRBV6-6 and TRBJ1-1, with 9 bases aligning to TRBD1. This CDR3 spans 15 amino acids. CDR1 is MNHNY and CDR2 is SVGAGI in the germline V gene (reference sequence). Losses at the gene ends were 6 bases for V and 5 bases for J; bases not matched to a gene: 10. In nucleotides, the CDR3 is TGTGCCAGCAGCCCAGGCACAGGGGGCGGAACTGAAGCTTTCTTT. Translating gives CASSPGTGGGTEAFF.

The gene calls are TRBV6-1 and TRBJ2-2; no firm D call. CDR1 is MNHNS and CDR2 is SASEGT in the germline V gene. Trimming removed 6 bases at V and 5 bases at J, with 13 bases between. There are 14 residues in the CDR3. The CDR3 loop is CASRVIRQTGELFF. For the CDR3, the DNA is TGTGCCAGCAGAGTGATCCGCCAGACCGGGGAGCTGTTTTTT.

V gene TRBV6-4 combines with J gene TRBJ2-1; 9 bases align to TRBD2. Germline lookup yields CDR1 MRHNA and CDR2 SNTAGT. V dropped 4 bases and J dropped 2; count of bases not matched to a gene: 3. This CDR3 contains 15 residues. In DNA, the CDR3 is TGTGCCAGCAGTGTTCGACTAGCGGCCTACAATGAGCAGTTCTTC. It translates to CASSVRLAAYNEQFF.

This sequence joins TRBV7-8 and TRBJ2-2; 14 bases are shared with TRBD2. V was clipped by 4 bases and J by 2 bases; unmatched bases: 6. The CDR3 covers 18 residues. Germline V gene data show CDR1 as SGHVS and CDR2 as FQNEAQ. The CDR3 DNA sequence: TGTGCCAGCAGCTGGGGACTAGCGGGGGCCACAAACACCGGGGAGCTGTTTTTT. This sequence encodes CASSWGLAGATNTGELFF.

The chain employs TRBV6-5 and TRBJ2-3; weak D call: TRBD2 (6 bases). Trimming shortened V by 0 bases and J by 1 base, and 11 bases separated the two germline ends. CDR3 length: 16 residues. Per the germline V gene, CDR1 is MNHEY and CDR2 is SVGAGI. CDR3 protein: CASSYSAGMGTDTQYF. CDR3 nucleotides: TGTGCCAGCAGTTACTCGGCGGGAATGGGCACAGATACGCAGTATTTT.